The 2 T cell receptor beta chains reported below all come from one sample, sequenced in a study of metastatic and nonmetastatic thyroid tumors. Not a single patient had been given any form of treatment at any point before undergoing thyroid surgery. TCRdb redid the clone calls on the PCR reads using MiXCR. The sample contains tens of thousands of clones, 3.5% to 4.5% of which appear only once. The sample taken for sequencing was blood. The receptor source for this set is a female donor with papillary thyroid cancer or a benign thyroid nodule (not recorded which). Some clones in this sample may be carry-over from other donors' samples.

Many counts were recorded for this clone. The chain combines TRBV5-1 with TRBJ2-5, with D perhaps TRBD1 (5 bases). Per germline, CDR1 SGHRS and CDR2 YFSETQ. V was cut by 5 bases and J by 2 bases, with 19 bases left in between. The CDR3 is made up of 16 amino acids. The CDR3 sequence: CASSHSSTGAQETQYF. For the CDR3, the DNA is TGCGCCAGCAGTCATTCCTCGACTGGGGCACAAGAGACCCAGTACTTC.

Regarding this clone: A read error may explain this, as a much larger clone is one base away. This chain joins TRBV5-6 and TRBJ2-3; no reliable D call. Trimming took 4 bases from V and 7 from J, leaving 13 bases between them. The CDR3 runs to 13 residues. Germline V gene lookup returns CDR1 SGHDT and CDR2 YYEEEE. The DNA of the CDR3 is TGTGCCAGCAGCCCCTGGGCCGTGAATACGCAGTATTTT. It specifies CASSPWAVNTQYF.